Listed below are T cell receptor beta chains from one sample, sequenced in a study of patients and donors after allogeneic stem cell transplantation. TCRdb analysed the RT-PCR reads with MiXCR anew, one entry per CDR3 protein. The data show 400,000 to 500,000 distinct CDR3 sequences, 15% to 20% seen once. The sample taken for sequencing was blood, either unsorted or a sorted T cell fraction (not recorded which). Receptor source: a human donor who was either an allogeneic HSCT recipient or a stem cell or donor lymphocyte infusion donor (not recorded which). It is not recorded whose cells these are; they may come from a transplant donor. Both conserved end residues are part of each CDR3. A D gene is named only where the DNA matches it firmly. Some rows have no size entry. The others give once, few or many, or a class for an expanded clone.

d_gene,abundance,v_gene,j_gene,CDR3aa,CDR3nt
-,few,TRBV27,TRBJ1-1,CASRMGLNTEAFF,TGTGCCAGCAGGATGGGGCTGAACACTGAAGCTTTCTTT
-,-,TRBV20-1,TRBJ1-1,CSARLHASNTEAFF,TGCAGTGCTCGCCTTCACGCATCGAACACTGAAGCTTTCTTT
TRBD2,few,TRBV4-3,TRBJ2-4,CASSQEGAGGGLAKNIQYF,TGCGCCAGCAGCCAAGAGGGAGCGGGGGGAGGACTAGCCAAAAACATTCAGTACTTC
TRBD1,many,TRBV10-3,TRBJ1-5,CAISPGGTGLVSAQHF,TGTGCCATCAGTCCTGGCGGGACAGGACTAGTATCGGCCCAGCATTTT
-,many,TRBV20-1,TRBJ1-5,CSARDMSSNQPQHF,TGCAGTGCTAGAGATATGAGCAGCAATCAGCCCCAGCATTTT
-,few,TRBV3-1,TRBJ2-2,CASSQGGWRTPGSCFF,-
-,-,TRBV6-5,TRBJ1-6,CASSSVPGLYQYSPLHF,TGTGCCAGCAGTTCCGTCCCGGGACTCTATCAGTATTCACCCCTCCACTTT
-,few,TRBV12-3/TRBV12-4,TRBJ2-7,CASTTNRSSYEQYF,TGTGCCAGCACCACCAATCGAAGCTCCTACGAGCAGTACTTC
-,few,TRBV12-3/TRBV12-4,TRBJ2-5,CASSTGPGETQYF,TGTGCCAGCAGTACGGGTCCGGGGGAGACCCAGTACTTC
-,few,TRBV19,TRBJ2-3,CASSPKGSGTDTQYF,TGTGCCAGTAGTCCCAAGGGGTCTGGGACAGATACGCAGTATTTT
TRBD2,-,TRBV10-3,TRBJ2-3,CAISDPGLAGSDTQYF,TGTGCCATCAGTGACCCGGGACTAGCGGGCTCAGATACGCAGTATTTT
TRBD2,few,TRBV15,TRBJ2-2,CATSSYRGLAGTGELFF,TGTGCCACCAGCAGTTACCGGGGACTAGCGGGAACCGGGGAGCTGTTTTTT
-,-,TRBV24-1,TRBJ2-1,CATSYLSYNEQFF,TGTGCCACCAGCTACTTGTCCTACAATGAGCAGTTCTTC
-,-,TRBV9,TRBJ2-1,CASSPPGGNNEQFF,TGTGCCAGCAGCCCACCGGGCGGGAACAATGAGCAGTTCTTC
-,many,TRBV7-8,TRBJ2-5,CASSWVIGRGTEQETQYF,TGTGCCAGCAGCTGGGTTATCGGTCGCGGGACAGAGCAAGAGACCCAGTACTTC
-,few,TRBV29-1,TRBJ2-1,CSVAADEQFF,TGCAGCGTGGCGGCTGATGAGCAGTTCTTC
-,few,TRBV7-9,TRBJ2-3,CASSPQRDTDTQYF,TGTGCCAGCAGCCCGCAGCGCGACACAGATACGCAGTATTTT
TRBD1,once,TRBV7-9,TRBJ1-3,CASSLAKGQRNTIYF,TGTGCCAGCAGCTTAGCGAAGGGACAGAGAAACACCATATATTTT
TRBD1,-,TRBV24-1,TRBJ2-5,CATSDYRDRGRGETQYF,TGTGCCACCAGTGATTACCGGGACAGGGGGCGTGGGGAGACCCAGTACTTC
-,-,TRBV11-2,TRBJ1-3,CASSGGISGNTIYF,TGTGCCAGCAGCGGAGGGATCTCTGGAAACACCATATATTTT
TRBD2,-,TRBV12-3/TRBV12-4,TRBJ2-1,CASSSRGGPLEQFF,TGTGCCAGTAGTTCTCGGGGGGGACCCCTTGAGCAGTTCTTC
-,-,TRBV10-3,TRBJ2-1,CAITHGTSGNEQFF,TGTGCCATCACCCACGGGACTTCAGGGAATGAGCAGTTCTTC